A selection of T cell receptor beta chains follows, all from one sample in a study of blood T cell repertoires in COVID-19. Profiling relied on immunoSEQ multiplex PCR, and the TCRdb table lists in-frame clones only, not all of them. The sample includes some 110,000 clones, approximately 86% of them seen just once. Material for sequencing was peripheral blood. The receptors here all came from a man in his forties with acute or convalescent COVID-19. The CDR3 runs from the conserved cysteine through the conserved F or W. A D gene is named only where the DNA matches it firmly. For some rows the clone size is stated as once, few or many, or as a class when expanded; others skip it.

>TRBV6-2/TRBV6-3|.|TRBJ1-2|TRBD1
TGTGCCAGCAGTTTGAGCGACAGGGGTTATGGCTACACCTTC
CASSLSDRGYGYTF
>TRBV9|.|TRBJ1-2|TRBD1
TGTGCCAGCAGCACAAGACAGGGGCAAGTTGATGGCTACACCTTC
CASSTRQGQVDGYTF
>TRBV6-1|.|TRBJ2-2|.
TGTGCCAGCAGTGAACTAGCGCTTAGGACCGGGGAGCTGTTTTTT
CASSELALRTGELFF
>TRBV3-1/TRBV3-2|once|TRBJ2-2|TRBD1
TGTGCCAGCAGCCTCCGGACAGGGTTGAACACCGGGGAGCTGTTTTTT
CASSLRTGLNTGELFF
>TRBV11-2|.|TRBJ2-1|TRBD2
TGTGCCAGCAGCCCGACTAGCGGGCTTTACAATGAGCAGTTCTTC
CASSPTSGLYNEQFF
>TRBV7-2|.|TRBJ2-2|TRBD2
TGTGCCAGCTCCTGGGCGGGGGCGAACACCGGGGAGCTGTTTTTT
CASSWAGANTGELFF
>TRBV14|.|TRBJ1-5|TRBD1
TGTGCCAGCAGCCTGACAGGGTCAGCCCGGCATTTT
CASSLTGSARHF
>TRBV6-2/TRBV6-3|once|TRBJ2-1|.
TGTGCCAGCAGTTACTCCGCGGCGGGGCGGAGTGAGCAGTTCTTC
CASSYSAAGRSEQFF
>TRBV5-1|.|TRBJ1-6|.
TGCGCCAGCAGCTTGGAGAGCTCCTATAATTCACCCCTCCACTTT
CASSLESSYNSPLHF
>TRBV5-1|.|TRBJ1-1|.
TGCGCCAGCAGCTTGGTCTGGTCCGGTGACACTGAAGCTTTCTTT
CASSLVWSGDTEAFF
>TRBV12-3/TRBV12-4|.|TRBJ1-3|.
TGTGCCAGCAGTTTAATAGCCTTAAACACCATATATTTT
CASSLIALNTIYF
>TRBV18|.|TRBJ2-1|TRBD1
TGTGCCAGCTCACCGAGGGACAGCTCCTACAATGAGCAGTTCTTC
CASSPRDSSYNEQFF
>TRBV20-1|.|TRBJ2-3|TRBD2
TGCAGTGCTAGTCTCCTAGCGGGAGGGTGGGCTAGCACAGATACGCAGTATTTT
CSASLLAGGWASTDTQYF
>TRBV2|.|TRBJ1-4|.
TGTGCCAGCAGTCCTACGGAGGGTTCAGGTGAAAAACTGTTTTTT
CASSPTEGSGEKLFF
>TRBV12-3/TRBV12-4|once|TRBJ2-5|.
TGTGCCAGCAGTTTGAGGTTGCAAGAGACCCAGTACTTC
CASSLRLQETQYF
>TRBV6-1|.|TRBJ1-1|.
TGTGCCAGCAGTGAAGCTCGTACTGAAGCTTTCTTT
CASSEARTEAFF
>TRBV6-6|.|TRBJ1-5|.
TGTGCCAGCAGTTACTCGAGCAGGGGAATGAATCAGCCCCAGCATTTT
CASSYSSRGMNQPQHF
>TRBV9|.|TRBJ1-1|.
TGTGCCAGCAGCGTAGTTATGAACACTGAAGCTTTCTTT
CASSVVMNTEAFF
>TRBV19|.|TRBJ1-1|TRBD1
TGTGCCAGTAGCCGACAGGGGTTTTTTACTGAAGCTTTCTTT
CASSRQGFFTEAFF
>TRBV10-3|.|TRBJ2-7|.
TGTGCCATCGGAGAGAGTTTCGAGCAGTACTTC
CAIGESFEQYF
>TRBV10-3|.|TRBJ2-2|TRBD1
TGTGCCATCAGACCGGGACAGGGATGGGTCGGGGAGCTGTTTTTT
CAIRPGQGWVGELFF